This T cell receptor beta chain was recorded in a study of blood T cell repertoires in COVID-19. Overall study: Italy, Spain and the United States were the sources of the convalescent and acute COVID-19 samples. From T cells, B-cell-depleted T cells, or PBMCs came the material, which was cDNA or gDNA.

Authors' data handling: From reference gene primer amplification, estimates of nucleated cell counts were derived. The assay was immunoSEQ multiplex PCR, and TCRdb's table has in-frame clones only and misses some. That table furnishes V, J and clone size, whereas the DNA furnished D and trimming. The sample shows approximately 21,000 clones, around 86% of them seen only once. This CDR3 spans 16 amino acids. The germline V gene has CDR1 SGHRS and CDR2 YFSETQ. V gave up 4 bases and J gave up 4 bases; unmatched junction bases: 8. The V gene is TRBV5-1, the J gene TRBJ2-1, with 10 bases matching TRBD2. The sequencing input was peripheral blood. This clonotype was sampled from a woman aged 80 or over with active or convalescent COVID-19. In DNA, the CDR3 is TGCGCCAGCAGCAGCCAACTAGCGGGACAGTACAATGAGCAGTTCTTC. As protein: CASSSQLAGQYNEQFF.